The present entry profiles one TCR beta chain with its context. The sample originates from a study of blood T cell repertoires in COVID-19. About the research overall: The study drew acute and convalescent COVID-19 samples from the United States, Italy and Spain. T cells, B-cell-depleted T cells, or PBMCs supplied cDNA or gDNA.

Methods used by the authors: Researchers report that nucleated cell counts were estimated from reference gene primer amplification. Generated by immunoSEQ multiplex PCR, the TCRdb table keeps only in-frame clones and is missing some. The V and J calls and clone size are taken from that table; D and trimming were inferred from the DNA. The profile shows 99,000 or so clones, 81% of them singletons. Germline V lookup: CDR1 DFQATT, CDR2 SNEGSKA (reference sequence). The CDR3 loop spans 11 amino acids. The V end was cut by 6 bases, the J end by 5 bases, with 10 bases between. The clonotype was recovered from a man at least 80 years old with acute or convalescent COVID-19. Sequences were obtained from peripheral blood. The rearrangement uses TRBV20-1 and TRBJ1-1; D is unresolved. The CDR3 is CSALRGTEAFF. The CDR3 coding sequence is TGCAGTGCCCTAAGAGGGACTGAAGCTTTCTTT.